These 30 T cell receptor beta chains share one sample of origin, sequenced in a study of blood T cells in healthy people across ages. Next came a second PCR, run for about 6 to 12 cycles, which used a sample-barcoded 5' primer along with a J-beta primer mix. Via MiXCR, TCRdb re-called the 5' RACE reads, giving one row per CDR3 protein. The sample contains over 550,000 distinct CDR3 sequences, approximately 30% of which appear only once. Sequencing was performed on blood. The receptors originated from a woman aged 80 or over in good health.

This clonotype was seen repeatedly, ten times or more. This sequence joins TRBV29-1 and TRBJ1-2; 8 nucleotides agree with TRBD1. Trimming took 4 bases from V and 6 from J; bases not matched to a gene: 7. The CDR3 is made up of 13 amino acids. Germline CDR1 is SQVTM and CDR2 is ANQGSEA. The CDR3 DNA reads TGCAGCGTTGTACAGGACAGGGTGGATGGCTACACCTTC. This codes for CSVVQDRVDGYTF.

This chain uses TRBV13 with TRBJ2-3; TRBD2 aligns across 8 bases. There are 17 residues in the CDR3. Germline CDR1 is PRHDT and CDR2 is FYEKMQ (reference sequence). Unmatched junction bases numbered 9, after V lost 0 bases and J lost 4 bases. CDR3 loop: CASSLGVRGGIADTQYF. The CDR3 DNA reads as TGTGCCAGCAGCTTAGGCGTCCGGGGGGGCATTGCAGATACGCAGTATTTT.

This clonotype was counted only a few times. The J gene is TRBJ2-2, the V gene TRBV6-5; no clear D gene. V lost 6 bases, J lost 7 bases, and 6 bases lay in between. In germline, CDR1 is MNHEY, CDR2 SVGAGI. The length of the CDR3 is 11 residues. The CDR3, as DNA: TGTGCCAGCAGCCGTGACGGGGAGCTGTTTTTT. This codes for CASSRDGELFF.

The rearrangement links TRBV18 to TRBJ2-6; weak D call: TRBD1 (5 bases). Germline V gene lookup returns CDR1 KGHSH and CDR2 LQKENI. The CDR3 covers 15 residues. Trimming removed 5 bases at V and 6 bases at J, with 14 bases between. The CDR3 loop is CASSTTGGVANVLTF. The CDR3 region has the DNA TGTGCCAGCTCAACCACAGGCGGCGTGGCCAACGTCCTGACTTTC.

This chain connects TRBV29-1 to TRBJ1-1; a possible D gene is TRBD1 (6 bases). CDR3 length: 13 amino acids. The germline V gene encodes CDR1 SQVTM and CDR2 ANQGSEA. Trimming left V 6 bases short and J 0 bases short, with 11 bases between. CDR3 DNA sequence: TGCAGCGTGGGGACAACCATGAACACTGAAGCTTTCTTT. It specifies CSVGTTMNTEAFF.

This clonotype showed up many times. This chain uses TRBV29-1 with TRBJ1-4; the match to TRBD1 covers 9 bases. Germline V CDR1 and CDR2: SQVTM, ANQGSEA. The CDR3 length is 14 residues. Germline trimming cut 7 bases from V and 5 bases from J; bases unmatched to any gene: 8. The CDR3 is CSATGGNRNEKLFF. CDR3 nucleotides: TGCAGCGCTACAGGGGGCAATAGGAATGAAAAACTGTTTTTT.

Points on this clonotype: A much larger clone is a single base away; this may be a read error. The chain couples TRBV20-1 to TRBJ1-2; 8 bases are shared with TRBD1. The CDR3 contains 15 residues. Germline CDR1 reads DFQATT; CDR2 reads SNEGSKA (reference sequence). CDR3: CSASPTGGTNYGCTF. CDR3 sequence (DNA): TGCAGTGCTAGCCCAACAGGGGGGACTAACTATGGCTGCACCTTC.

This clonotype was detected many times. CDR3 DNA sequence: TGTGCCAGCGCTATTGGAGGCTATGGCTACACCTTC. Residues: CASAIGGYGYTF. The J gene is TRBJ1-2, the V gene TRBV6-5; D unresolved. V lost 8 bases to trimming and J lost 4 bases, with 11 bases between them. Germline lookup yields CDR1 MNHEY and CDR2 SVGAGI. The CDR3 has 12 residues.

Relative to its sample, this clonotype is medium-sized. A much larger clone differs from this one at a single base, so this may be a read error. CDR3 amino acids: CASSLIGTSDRNEQYF. The CDR3 DNA is TGTGCCAGCAGCTTAATCGGGACTAGCGACCGCAATGAGCAGTACTTC. The chain joins TRBV7-9 to TRBJ2-5, with 10 bases aligning to TRBD2. The CDR3 consists of 16 residues. The junction had 14 bases not matched to a gene; V was cut back by 2 bases and J by 11 bases. Per germline, CDR1 SEHNR and CDR2 FQNEAQ (reference sequence).

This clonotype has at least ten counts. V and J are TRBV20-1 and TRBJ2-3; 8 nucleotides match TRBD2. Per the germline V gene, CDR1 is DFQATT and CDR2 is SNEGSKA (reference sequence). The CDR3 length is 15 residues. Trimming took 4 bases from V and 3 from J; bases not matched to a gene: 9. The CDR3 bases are TGCAGTGCTATTCACAGACTAGCGAGTACAGATACGCAGTATTTT. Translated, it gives CSAIHRLASTDTQYF.

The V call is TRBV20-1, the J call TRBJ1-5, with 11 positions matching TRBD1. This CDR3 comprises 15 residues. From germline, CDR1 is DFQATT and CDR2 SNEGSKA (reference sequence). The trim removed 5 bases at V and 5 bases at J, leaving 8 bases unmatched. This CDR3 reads CSAVSGTGGDQPQHF. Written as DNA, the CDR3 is TGCAGTGCTGTCTCCGGGACAGGGGGGGATCAGCCCCAGCATTTT.

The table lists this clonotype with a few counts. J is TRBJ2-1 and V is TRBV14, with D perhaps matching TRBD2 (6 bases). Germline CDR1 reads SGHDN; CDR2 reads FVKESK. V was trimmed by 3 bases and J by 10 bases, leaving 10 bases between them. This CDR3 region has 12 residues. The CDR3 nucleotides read TGTGCCAGCAGCCACCCAGGGAGGGAGCAGTTCTTC. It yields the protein CASSHPGREQFF.

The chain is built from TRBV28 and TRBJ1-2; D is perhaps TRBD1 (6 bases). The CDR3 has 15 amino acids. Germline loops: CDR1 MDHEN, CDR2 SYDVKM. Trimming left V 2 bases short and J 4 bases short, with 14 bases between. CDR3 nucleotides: TGTGCCAGCAGTTTACGGGGGCCAGTCGGCTATGGCTACACCTTC. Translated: CASSLRGPVGYGYTF.

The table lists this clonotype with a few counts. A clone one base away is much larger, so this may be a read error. CDR3 loop: CANSARHNYGYTF. The CDR3 DNA sequence: TGTGCCAACAGTGCAAGACACAACTATGGCTACACCTTC. This sequence joins TRBV12-3 or TRBV12-4 and TRBJ1-2; no reliable D call. This CDR3 spans 13 amino acids.

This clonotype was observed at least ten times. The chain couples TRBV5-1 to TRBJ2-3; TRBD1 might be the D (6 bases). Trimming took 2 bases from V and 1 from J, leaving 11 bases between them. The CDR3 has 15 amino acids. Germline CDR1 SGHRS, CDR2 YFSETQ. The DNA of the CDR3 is TGCGCCAGCAGCTTATCGACAGGCGGCACAGATACGCAGTATTTT. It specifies CASSLSTGGTDTQYF.

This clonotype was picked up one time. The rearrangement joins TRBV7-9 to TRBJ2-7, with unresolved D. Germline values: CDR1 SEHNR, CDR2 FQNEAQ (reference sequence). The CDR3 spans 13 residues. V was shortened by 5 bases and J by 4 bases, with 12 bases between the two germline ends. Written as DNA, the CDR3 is TGTGCCAGCAGCCCCCCCACCGGATACGAGCAGTACTTC. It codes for CASSPPTGYEQYF.

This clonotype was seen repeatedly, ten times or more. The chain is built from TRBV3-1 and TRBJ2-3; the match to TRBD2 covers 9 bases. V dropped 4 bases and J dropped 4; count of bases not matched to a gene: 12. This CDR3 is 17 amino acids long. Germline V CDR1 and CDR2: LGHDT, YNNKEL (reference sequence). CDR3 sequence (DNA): TGTGCCAGCAGCCTAAGGATGGGCGGGGGGGCCCCAGATACGCAGTATTTT. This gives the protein CASSLRMGGGAPDTQYF.

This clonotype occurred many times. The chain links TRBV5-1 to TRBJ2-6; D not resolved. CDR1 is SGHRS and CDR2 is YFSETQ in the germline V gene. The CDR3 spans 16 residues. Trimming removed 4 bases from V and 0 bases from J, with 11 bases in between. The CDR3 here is CASSMPGNSGANVLTF. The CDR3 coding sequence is TGCGCCAGCAGCATGCCGGGCAACTCTGGGGCCAACGTCCTGACTTTC.

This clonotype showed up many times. The CDR3 here is CSARGGQTTNYGYTF. CDR3 DNA sequence: TGCAGCGCCCGAGGGGGACAGACTACTAACTATGGCTACACCTTC. This chain connects TRBV29-1 to TRBJ1-2, with TRBD1 matching 7 bases. Trimming cost V 7 bases and J 0 bases; bases outside gene matches: 11. The CDR3 is 15 amino acids. Germline assignment: CDR1 SQVTM and CDR2 ANQGSEA.

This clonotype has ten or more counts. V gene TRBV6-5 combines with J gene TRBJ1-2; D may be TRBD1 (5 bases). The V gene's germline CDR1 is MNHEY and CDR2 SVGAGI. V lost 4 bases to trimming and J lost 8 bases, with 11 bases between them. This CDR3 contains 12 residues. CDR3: CASSSQGSGYTF. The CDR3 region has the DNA TGTGCCAGCAGTTCCCAGGGAAGCGGCTACACCTTC.

The CDR3 nucleotides read TGTGCCAGCAGCTCGACAGGGTTCGCTGAGCAGTTCTTC. Translation: CASSSTGFAEQFF. The gene calls are TRBV2 and TRBJ2-1; 7 nucleotides match TRBD1. Germline CDR1 reads SNHLY; CDR2 reads FYNNEI. V lost 6 bases, J lost 9 bases, and 8 bases stayed unmatched. The CDR3 loop spans 13 amino acids.

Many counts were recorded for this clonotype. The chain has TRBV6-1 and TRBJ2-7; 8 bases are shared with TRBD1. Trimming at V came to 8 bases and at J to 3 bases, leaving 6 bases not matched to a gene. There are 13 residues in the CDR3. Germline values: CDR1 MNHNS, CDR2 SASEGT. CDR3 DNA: TGTGCCAGCTCAGGGGGCAGGCGCTACGAGCAGTACTTC. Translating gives CASSGGRRYEQYF.

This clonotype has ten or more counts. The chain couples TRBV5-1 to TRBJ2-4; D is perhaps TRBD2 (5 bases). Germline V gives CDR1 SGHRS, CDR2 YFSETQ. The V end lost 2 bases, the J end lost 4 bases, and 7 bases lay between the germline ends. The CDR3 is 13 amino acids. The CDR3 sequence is CASSFGEKNIQYF. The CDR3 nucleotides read TGCGCCAGCAGCTTCGGGGAGAAAAACATTCAGTACTTC.

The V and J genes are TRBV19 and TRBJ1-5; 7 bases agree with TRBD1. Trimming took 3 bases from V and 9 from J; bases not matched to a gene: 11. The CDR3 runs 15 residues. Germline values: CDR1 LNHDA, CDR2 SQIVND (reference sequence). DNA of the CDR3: TGTGCCAGTAGTATGGGACAGTGGGCCCAATGGCCCCAGCATTTT. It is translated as CASSMGQWAQWPQHF.

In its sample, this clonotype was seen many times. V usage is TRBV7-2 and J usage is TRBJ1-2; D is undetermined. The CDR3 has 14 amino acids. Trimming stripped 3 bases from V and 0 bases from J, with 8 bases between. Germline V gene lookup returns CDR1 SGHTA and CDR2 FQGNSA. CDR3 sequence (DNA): TGTGCCAGCAGCTTTCAGGCGACTAACTATGGCTACACCTTC. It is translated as CASSFQATNYGYTF.

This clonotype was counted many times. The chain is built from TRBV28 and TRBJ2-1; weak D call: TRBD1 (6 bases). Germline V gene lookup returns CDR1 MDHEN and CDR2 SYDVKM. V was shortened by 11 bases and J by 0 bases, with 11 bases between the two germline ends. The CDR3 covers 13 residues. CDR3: CAAGQLSYNEQFF. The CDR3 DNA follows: TGTGCCGCTGGACAGCTCTCCTACAATGAGCAGTTCTTC. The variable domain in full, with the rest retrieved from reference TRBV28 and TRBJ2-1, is DVKVTQSSRYLVKRTGEKVFLECVQDMDHENMFWYRQDPGLGLRLIYFSYDVKMKEKGDIPEGYSVSREKKERFSLILESASTNQTSMYLCAAGQLSYNEQFFGPGTRLTVL.

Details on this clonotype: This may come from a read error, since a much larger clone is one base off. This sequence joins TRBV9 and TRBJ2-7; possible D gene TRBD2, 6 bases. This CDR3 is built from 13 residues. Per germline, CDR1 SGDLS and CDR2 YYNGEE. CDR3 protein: CASGVGGWDEQYF. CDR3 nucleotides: TGTGCCAGCGGCGTCGGGGGATGGGACGAGCAGTACTTC.

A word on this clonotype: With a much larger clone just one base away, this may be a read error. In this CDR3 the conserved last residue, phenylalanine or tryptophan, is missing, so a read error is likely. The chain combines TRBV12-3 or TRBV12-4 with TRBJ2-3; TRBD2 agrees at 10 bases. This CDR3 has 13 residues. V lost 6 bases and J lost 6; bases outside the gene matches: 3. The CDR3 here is CASRLGLADTQYY. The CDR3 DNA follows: TGTGCCAGCAGACTGGGACTAGCGGATACGCAGTATTAT.

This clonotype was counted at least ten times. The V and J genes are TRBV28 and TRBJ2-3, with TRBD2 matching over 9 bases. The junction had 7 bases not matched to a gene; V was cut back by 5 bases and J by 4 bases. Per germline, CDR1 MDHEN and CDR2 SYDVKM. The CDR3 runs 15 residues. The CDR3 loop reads CASSPLAGEADTQYF. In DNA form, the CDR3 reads TGTGCCAGCAGTCCCTTAGCGGGAGAGGCAGATACGCAGTATTTT.

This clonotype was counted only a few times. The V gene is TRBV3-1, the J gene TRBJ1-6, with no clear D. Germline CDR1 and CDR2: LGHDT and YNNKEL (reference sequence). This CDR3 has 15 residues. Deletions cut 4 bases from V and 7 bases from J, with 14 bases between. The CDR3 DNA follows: TGTGCCAGCAGCCGGATAGGACCCCTAAATTCACCCCTCCACTTT. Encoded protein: CASSRIGPLNSPLHF.